Shown below are 21 T cell receptor beta chains from a single sample sequenced in a study of cytomegalovirus exposure and HLA in healthy donors. PCR involved 60 Vbeta and 13 Jbeta primers. Clones were read by immunoSEQ multiplex PCR, and TCRdb kept only the in-frame ones, dropping some. This table has more than 55,000 clones, 74% appearing once. Specimen: PBMCs. Every receptor here comes from a woman aged 60-70 years in good health and CMV-seropositive.

The CDR3 region has the DNA TGTGCCAGCTTTAGCCCTGGGTATGGCTACACCTTC. Translation gives CASFSPGYGYTF. This rearrangement joins TRBV6-5 to TRBJ1-2; unclear D gene. This CDR3 region has 12 residues. CDR1 is MNHEY, CDR2 SVGAGI, per germline. Trimming removed 8 bases at V and 5 bases at J, with 12 bases between.

This rearrangement joins TRBV5-1 to TRBJ1-2; 8 bases fit TRBD1. CDR3 length: 15 amino acids. Germline-derived CDR1 and CDR2 are SGHRS and YFSETQ. V dropped 4 bases and J dropped 2; count of bases not matched to a gene: 7. The CDR3 region has the DNA TGCGCCAGCAGCCCTGGACAGGGCGAAAACTATGGCTACACCTTC. Translating gives CASSPGQGENYGYTF.

The rearrangement uses TRBV6-5 and TRBJ2-7; TRBD2 matches 8 bases. V dropped 5 bases and J dropped 1; count of bases not matched to a gene: 7. The CDR3 has 15 residues. Germline V gene lookup returns CDR1 MNHEY and CDR2 SVGAGI. CDR3 protein: CASSSPASGSYEQYF. DNA of the CDR3: TGTGCCAGCAGTAGTCCAGCTAGCGGGTCCTACGAGCAGTACTTC.

This clone was recorded once. This chain connects TRBV25-1 to TRBJ2-5, with D possibly being TRBD2 (5 bases). The germline V and J ends were trimmed by 6 bases and 5 bases, with 19 bases remaining between them. The CDR3 is 15 residues long. Germline V CDR1 and CDR2: MGHDK, SYGVNS. CDR3 sequence reads: CASSPGGLPWETQYF. The CDR3, as DNA: TGTGCCAGCAGCCCCGGAGGCTTACCCTGGGAGACCCAGTACTTC.

The CDR3 sequence is CASSLALNRGPGYTF. The CDR3 DNA follows: TGTGCCAGCAGCTTGGCGCTAAACAGGGGGCCTGGCTACACCTTC. J is TRBJ1-2 and V is TRBV5-4; 9 bases are a match to TRBD1. CDR1 and CDR2 from the germline V gene are SGHNT and YYREEE (reference sequence). The CDR3 runs 15 residues. Germline trimming cut 0 bases from V and 7 bases from J; bases unmatched to any gene: 7.

V usage is TRBV6-5 and J usage is TRBJ1-2; D is possibly TRBD1 (5 bases). The CDR3 is 14 residues long. Deletions cut 0 bases from V and 8 bases from J, with 13 bases between. Germline V CDR1 and CDR2: MNHEY, SVGAGI. CDR3 DNA sequence: TGTGCCAGCAGTTACTCGACGGGACTGGAGGGCTACACCTTC. Translation gives CASSYSTGLEGYTF.

This chain connects TRBV2 to TRBJ1-1; 9 bases align to TRBD1. The V gene end was trimmed by 9 bases and the J gene end by 0 bases; junction bases not matched to a gene: 8. The germline gives CDR1 SNHLY, CDR2 FYNNEI. CDR3 size: 15 residues. The CDR3 DNA follows: TGTGCCAGTTCGTCTGGGACAGGGCTGAACACTGAAGCTTTCTTT. This codes for CASSSGTGLNTEAFF.

The chain links TRBV11-3 to TRBJ2-6; D perhaps matches TRBD2 (5 bases). The CDR3 runs 13 residues. Germline CDR1 SGHNT, CDR2 YENEEA. The germline V and J ends were trimmed by 5 bases and 4 bases, with 6 bases remaining between them. The chain's CDR3 is CASSRGGANVLTF. Written as DNA, the CDR3 is TGTGCCAGCAGCCGCGGGGGGGCCAACGTCCTGACTTTC.

The DNA for the CDR3 is TGTGCCAGCAGTGGCGGGGACAGTTATCAGCCCCAGCATTTT. Protein product: CASSGGDSYQPQHF. This rearrangement joins TRBV2 to TRBJ1-5; TRBD1 matches 7 bases. The CDR3 is 14 residues long. V gave up 4 bases and J gave up 5 bases; unmatched junction bases: 5. Germline V lookup: CDR1 SNHLY, CDR2 FYNNEI.

This chain connects TRBV13 to TRBJ2-7; tentatively, D is TRBD1 (5 bases). V was clipped by 0 bases and J by 2 bases, with 8 bases between them. Looked up from germline, CDR1 is PRHDT and CDR2 is FYEKMQ (reference sequence). This CDR3 contains 14 residues. CDR3 region: CASSLGQGPYEQYF. The CDR3 DNA sequence: TGTGCCAGCAGCTTAGGCCAGGGCCCCTACGAGCAGTACTTC.

The DNA of the CDR3 is TGTGCCAGCAGCTTACGACCGGGAATGAACACTGAAGCTTTCTTT. This encodes CASSLRPGMNTEAFF. This rearrangement joins TRBV7-6 to TRBJ1-1, with D hard to call. V was cut by 2 bases and J by 0 bases, with 10 bases left in between. The CDR3 runs 15 residues. The germline gives CDR1 SGHVS, CDR2 FNYEAQ.

The chain carries TRBV5-1 and TRBJ1-1; 9 bases align to TRBD1. There are 15 residues in the CDR3. The J segment lost 6 bases and the V segment lost 4 bases, leaving 10 bases of the junction unmatched. Germline values: CDR1 SGHRS, CDR2 YFSETQ. The CDR3 DNA reads TGCGCCAGCAGCGGGGGGGACAGGGCGGCGGCTGAAGCTTTCTTT. Translated, it gives CASSGGDRAAAEAFF.

The rearrangement uses TRBV19 and TRBJ1-5, with TRBD1 identical over 7 bases. This CDR3 is 15 amino acids long. After removal of 4 bases from V and 4 bases from J, the junction contained 7 bases not matched to a gene. Germline V lookup: CDR1 LNHDA, CDR2 SQIVND (reference sequence). CDR3 residues: CASSTTGFGNQPQHF. The DNA of the CDR3 is TGTGCCAGTAGTACGACAGGGTTTGGGAATCAGCCCCAGCATTTT.

The gene calls are TRBV5-1 and TRBJ2-5, with a tentative D call TRBD2 (6 bases). The assigned J gene may be wrong: the sequence end matches TRBJ2-7 better. Per the germline V gene, CDR1 is SGHRS and CDR2 is YFSETQ. CDR3 length: 16 amino acids. CDR3 region: CASSPTWPTAGYEQYF. In DNA form, the CDR3 reads TGCGCCAGCAGTCCGACCTGGCCTACGGCGGGATACGAGCAGTACTTC.

The rearrangement uses TRBV5-6 and TRBJ2-5; TRBD2 matches 9 bases. This CDR3 has 15 amino acids. Germline V gene data show CDR1 as SGHDT and CDR2 as YYEEEE. With V trimmed by 4 bases and J by 4 bases, 8 bases remained unmatched. Here the CDR3 DNA reads TGTGCCAGCAGCCCCGGCGGGGGGGCCTTAGAGACCCAGTACTTC. Its translation is CASSPGGGALETQYF. Combining the CDR3 with reference TRBV5-6 and TRBJ2-5 gives the whole variable domain DAGVTQSPTHLIKTRGQQVTLRCSPKSGHDTVSWYQQALGQGPQFIFQYYEEEERQRGNFPDRFSGHQFPNYSSELNVNALLLGDSALYLCASSPGGGALETQYFGPGTRLLVL.

V gene TRBV2 combines with J gene TRBJ2-2, with 16 bases aligning to TRBD2. The V segment lost 6 bases and the J segment 8 bases; nucleotides outside the gene matches: 6. The germline V gene has CDR1 SNHLY and CDR2 FYNNEI. The CDR3 has 16 residues. CDR3 bases: TGTGCCAGCAGGCCGGGACTAGCGGGGGGGCTGGGGGAGCTGTTTTTT. This encodes CASRPGLAGGLGELFF.

The chain employs TRBV6-5 and TRBJ1-2; possible D gene TRBD1, 5 bases. The CDR3 length is 14 residues. CDR1 is MNHEY and CDR2 is SVGAGI in the germline V gene. The germline V and J ends were trimmed by 7 bases and 2 bases, with 14 bases remaining between them. CDR3 region: CASTRPGENYGYTF. CDR3 DNA: TGTGCCAGCACCCGGCCGGGGGAAAACTATGGCTACACCTTC.

The chain combines TRBV5-1 with TRBJ2-5; 8 bases align to TRBD2. The V segment lost 0 bases and the J segment 2 bases; nucleotides outside the gene matches: 9. The CDR3 extends over 17 amino acids. The germline V gene encodes CDR1 SGHRS and CDR2 YFSETQ. In DNA, the CDR3 is TGCGCCAGCAGCTTGGCTAGCGGGTTTATTGATCAAGAGACCCAGTACTTC. The encoded protein is CASSLASGFIDQETQYF. Variable domain in full (rest from reference TRBV5-1 and TRBJ2-5): KAGVTQTPRYLIKTRGQQVTLSCSPISGHRSVSWYQQTPGQGLQFLFEYFSETQRNKGNFPGRFSGRQFSNSRSEMNVSTLELGDSALYLCASSLASGFIDQETQYFGPGTRLLVL.

This clone was recorded a few times. The chain combines TRBV5-1 with TRBJ2-7, with 11 bases lining up with TRBD2. This CDR3 contains 19 residues. From germline, CDR1 is SGHRS and CDR2 YFSETQ. V trimming: 4 bases; J trimming: 5 bases; junction bases outside the gene matches: 20. The CDR3 DNA reads as TGCGCCAGCAGCCCAAGATCTACCGATTCTAGCGGGGGGCAAAACGAGCAGTACGTC. This encodes CASSPRSTDSSGGQNEQYV.

The chain couples TRBV4-1 to TRBJ2-7; D unclear. Germline V lookup: CDR1 MGHRA, CDR2 YSYEKL. V dropped 3 bases and J dropped 8 bases, with 14 bases sitting between them. This CDR3 is built from 13 residues. DNA for the CDR3: TGCGCCAGCAGCCAGTTCGCAGTTGGTCAGCAGTACTTC. This encodes CASSQFAVGQQYF.

V usage is TRBV6-5 and J usage is TRBJ2-7; D is possibly TRBD2 (5 bases). V lost 6 bases and J lost 6, with 12 bases in between. Per germline, CDR1 MNHEY and CDR2 SVGAGI. The CDR3 is made up of 12 amino acids. CDR3 DNA: TGTGCCAGCAGACCCCCGGCGGGCGAGCAGTACTTC. Translated: CASRPPAGEQYF.